This entry lists 26 T cell receptor beta chains sequenced from one sample in a study of T cell responses to AZD1222 COVID-19 vaccine. The data were produced by immunoSEQ multiplex PCR, yet TCRdb's version contains in-frame clones alone and is incomplete. The sample shows 90,000 to 130,000 clones, around 92% of them seen only once. The sample in question was peripheral blood, obtained on day 0 of AZD1222 vaccination. Receptor source: an adult in good health.

Written as DNA, the CDR3 is TGTGCCAGCAGCCTCGCCGGGACGGTGAACACCGGGGAGCTGTTTTTT. Amino acid sequence: CASSLAGTVNTGELFF. This chain connects TRBV3-1 (or the pseudogene TRBV3-2) to TRBJ2-2; D tentatively fits TRBD1 or TRBD2 (5 bases each). Germline-derived CDR1 and CDR2 are LGHDT and YNNKEL (reference sequence). CDR3 length: 16 amino acids. Trimming left V 4 bases short and J 1 base short, with 13 bases between.

This chain connects TRBV6-2 or TRBV6-3 to TRBJ1-6; D remains unclear. The V and J ends lost 2 bases and 8 bases respectively, with 4 bases between them. The CDR3 loop spans 12 amino acids. Germline CDR1 MNHEY, CDR2 SVGEGT. This chain's CDR3 is CASSYGDSPLHF. The CDR3 DNA sequence: TGTGCCAGCAGTTACGGGGATTCACCCCTCCACTTT.

V is TRBV18 and J is TRBJ1-5, with D unclear. CDR3 size: 12 residues. With 3 bases removed from V and 7 bases from J, the gap between germline ends came to 7 bases. The germline V gene encodes CDR1 KGHSH and CDR2 LQKENI. The CDR3 reads CASSPIDQPQHF. In DNA form, the CDR3 reads TGTGCCAGCTCACCCATCGACCAGCCCCAGCATTTT.

The chain couples TRBV19 to TRBJ2-7; 14 bases agree with TRBD2. The CDR3 totals 17 residues. The germline V gene encodes CDR1 LNHDA and CDR2 SQIVND (reference sequence). V was clipped by 5 bases and J by 4 bases; unmatched bases: 10. CDR3 in DNA: TGTGCCAGTAGTCCCGGGACTAGCGGGGGCCATAGATACGAGCAGTACTTC. Translation: CASSPGTSGGHRYEQYF.

The V call is TRBV5-6, the J call TRBJ1-3; D call uncertain. Germline CDR1 SGHDT, CDR2 YYEEEE. V was clipped by 2 bases and J by 0 bases, with 6 bases between them. The CDR3 runs 14 residues. The CDR3 region is CASSFSRSGNTIYF. CDR3 DNA sequence: TGTGCCAGCAGCTTCAGCCGCTCTGGAAACACCATATATTTT.

The chain recombines TRBV3-1 (or the pseudogene TRBV3-2) with TRBJ2-1; 15 bases align to TRBD2. V gave up 6 bases and J gave up 2 bases; unmatched junction bases: 8. The CDR3 length is 18 residues. From germline, CDR1 is LGHDT and CDR2 YNNKEL (reference sequence). The CDR3 bases are TGTGCCAGCAGGCGGACTAGCGGGGGGGCTTATCCCTACAATGAGCAGTTCTTC. It is translated as CASRRTSGGAYPYNEQFF.

This clone occurred a few times. The chain uses TRBV7-9 and TRBJ1-2; D is unclear. The CDR3 extends over 13 amino acids. Germline CDR1 and CDR2: SEHNR and FQNEAQ (reference sequence). Trimming cost V 5 bases and J 4 bases, with 11 bases left between them. The CDR3 bases are TGTGCCAGCAGCCCCCTTGGGGTCTATGGCTACACCTTC. Amino acids: CASSPLGVYGYTF.

The chain couples TRBV27 to TRBJ1-6; TRBD1 might be the D (6 bases). Between the trimmed V and J ends, which lost 4 bases and 11 bases, there was a span of 12 bases. In germline, CDR1 is MNHEY, CDR2 SMNVEV (reference sequence). This CDR3 is 13 amino acids long. The CDR3 nucleotides are TGTGCCAGCAGTTCGCGGGGGCGTCCACCCCTCCACTTT. Amino acid sequence: CASSSRGRPPLHF.

This rearrangement joins TRBV15 to TRBJ1-5, with no clear D. The V end lost 0 bases, the J end lost 7 bases, and 4 bases lay between the germline ends. This CDR3 has 12 residues. Germline V gene sequence: CDR1 LNHNV, CDR2 YYDKDF (reference sequence). In DNA form, the CDR3 reads TGTGCCACCAGCAGAGACCAACAGCCCCAGCATTTT. Encoded protein: CATSRDQQPQHF.

The CDR3 DNA sequence: TGTGCCAGCAGCCGTCGGACAGCCGGCCGGGACGAGCAGTACTTC. This translates into CASSRRTAGRDEQYF. The chain joins TRBV11-2 to TRBJ2-7, with D maybe TRBD1 (6 bases). Germline V lookup: CDR1 SGHAT, CDR2 FQNNGV. The length of the CDR3 is 15 residues. The germline V and J ends were trimmed by 5 bases and 5 bases, with 19 bases remaining between them.

The chain uses TRBV28 and TRBJ2-7, with 8 bases that match TRBD1. V gave up 5 bases and J gave up 7 bases; unmatched junction bases: 13. Germline V CDR1 and CDR2: MDHEN, SYDVKM. CDR3 length equals 15 residues. CDR3 coding DNA: TGTGCCAGCAGTCCATACAGGACAGGGTCAGATGAGCAGTACTTC. As protein: CASSPYRTGSDEQYF.

The chain links TRBV21-1 to TRBJ1-1. TRBV21-1 counts as a pseudogene. This CDR3 comprises 14 residues. The DNA for the CDR3 is TGTGCCAGCAGCAGAGGGGTGAGCGTCGTGGTAGCTTTCTTT. Translating gives CASSRGVSVVVAFF.

The chain has TRBV6-5 and TRBJ2-7; the D gene is possibly TRBD1 (6 bases). CDR1 MNHEY and CDR2 SVGAGI come from the germline V gene. The CDR3 is 15 amino acids. V gave up 6 bases and J gave up 2 bases, with 17 bases separating them. In nucleotides, the CDR3 is TGTGCCAGCAGCGGATTTGGGCAGGGGACCTACGAGCAGTACTTC. This sequence encodes CASSGFGQGTYEQYF.

The rearrangement joins TRBV4-1 to TRBJ2-5; 7 bases are a match to TRBD1. Trimming cost V 8 bases and J 5 bases; bases outside gene matches: 8. Germline loops: CDR1 MGHRA, CDR2 YSYEKL. The CDR3 is 13 amino acids. DNA for the CDR3: TGCGCCAGCCCCCCCAGGGGGATGGAGACCCAGTACTTC. Its protein is CASPPRGMETQYF.

The CDR3 DNA sequence: TGTGCCTGCCTTCGCCCAGGTTACAATGAGCAGTTCTTC. Encoded protein: CACLRPGYNEQFF. The chain carries TRBV2 and TRBJ2-1; D unclear. The CDR3 extends over 13 amino acids. Trimming stripped 11 bases from V and 4 bases from J, with 15 bases between. Germline CDR1 and CDR2: SNHLY and FYNNEI.

The chain carries TRBV10-3 and TRBJ1-1; D uncertain. CDR1 is ENHRY, CDR2 SYGVKD, per germline. V was cut by 2 bases and J by 4 bases, with 5 bases left in between. CDR3 length equals 12 residues. In DNA form, the CDR3 reads TGTGCCATCAGTGAGGGCGGCACTGAAGCTTTCTTT. It codes for CAISEGGTEAFF.

The chain couples TRBV6-5 to TRBJ1-6; D might be TRBD1 (5 bases). V was cut by 2 bases and J by 10 bases, with 12 bases left in between. Germline V gene lookup returns CDR1 MNHEY and CDR2 SVGAGI. CDR3 length equals 14 residues. CDR3 in DNA: TGTGCCAGCAGTTACGCAGGGTTTTCCTCACCCCTCCACTTT. Its protein is CASSYAGFSSPLHF.

This chain connects TRBV5-1 to TRBJ2-7, with D possibly TRBD1 on 5 matching bases. V was cut by 4 bases and J by 4 bases, with 18 bases left in between. This CDR3 is 15 amino acids long. CDR1 is SGHRS and CDR2 is YFSETQ in the germline V gene. The CDR3 DNA reads as TGCGCCAGCAGCCCGATGACAGTTAAGGGGTACGAGCAGTACTTC. This codes for CASSPMTVKGYEQYF.

The rearrangement links TRBV5-1 to TRBJ1-1; no reliable D call. The V end was cut by 0 bases, the J end by 1 base, with 4 bases between. This CDR3 has 13 amino acids. Per the germline V gene, CDR1 is SGHRS and CDR2 is YFSETQ. The CDR3 sequence: CASSLDKNTEAFF. In DNA, the CDR3 is TGCGCCAGCAGCTTGGACAAGAACACTGAAGCTTTCTTT.

The chain recombines TRBV19 with TRBJ1-5; D is uncertain. Germline CDR1 LNHDA, CDR2 SQIVND (reference sequence). V was clipped by 6 bases and J by 3 bases, with 12 bases between them. The CDR3 runs to 14 residues. The CDR3 is CASSKQSFNQPQHF. For the CDR3, the DNA is TGTGCCAGTAGCAAGCAATCCTTCAATCAGCCCCAGCATTTT.

For the CDR3, the DNA is TGTGCCAGCAGCTTGCTCGGGGTCGGCTCCTACGAGCAGTACTTC. It encodes CASSLLGVGSYEQYF. The rearrangement links TRBV5-5 to TRBJ2-7, with a tentative D call TRBD2 (5 bases). V shed 1 base and J shed 0 bases, with 11 bases lying between them. The CDR3 is made up of 15 amino acids. Germline V gene lookup returns CDR1 SGHKS and CDR2 YYEKEE (reference sequence). Variable domain in full (rest from reference TRBV5-5 and TRBJ2-7): DAGVTQSPTHLIKTRGQQVTLRCSPISGHKSVSWYQQVLGQGPQFIFQYYEKEERGRGNFPDRFSARQFPNYSSELNVNALLLGDSALYLCASSLLGVGSYEQYFGPGTRLTVT.

The V gene is TRBV19, the J gene TRBJ2-3; 9 positions agree with TRBD2. Germline V gene sequence: CDR1 LNHDA, CDR2 SQIVND (reference sequence). The CDR3 spans 18 residues. V shed 4 bases and J 3 bases; nucleotides not matched to a gene: 14. CDR3 in amino acids: CASSTRVLGAGGTDTQYF. As DNA, the CDR3 is TGTGCCAGTAGTACCCGGGTGTTGGGAGCGGGGGGTACAGATACGCAGTATTTT.

This chain joins TRBV12-3 or TRBV12-4 and TRBJ2-4; D unresolved. The CDR3 covers 13 residues. The ends were cut back, 1 base at V and 7 bases at J, with 8 bases in the middle. The CDR3: CASSLVGRNIQYF. CDR3 coding DNA: TGTGCCAGCAGTTTAGTGGGCAGGAACATTCAGTACTTC.

The chain combines TRBV27 with TRBJ1-2; D is uncertain. The CDR3 runs to 15 residues. V was pared by 6 bases and J by 7 bases, with 21 bases between. Germline V gives CDR1 MNHEY, CDR2 SMNVEV (reference sequence). Here the CDR3 reads CASSNYAFQSGGYTF. The CDR3 DNA reads TGTGCCAGCAGCAATTACGCTTTTCAGTCAGGTGGCTACACCTTC.

The table lists this clone with a count of one. The CDR3 DNA reads TGTGCCAGCAACACGGGGGGTAACTATGGCTACACCTTC. This translates into CASNTGGNYGYTF. The chain recombines TRBV12-3 or TRBV12-4 with TRBJ1-2; possible D gene TRBD1, 5 bases. This CDR3 region has 13 residues. The germline V and J ends were trimmed by 7 bases and 1 base, with 10 bases remaining between them.

V and J are TRBV2 and TRBJ2-7; 10 nucleotides match TRBD2. The V segment lost 3 bases and the J segment 2 bases; nucleotides outside the gene matches: 4. In germline, CDR1 is SNHLY, CDR2 FYNNEI. The CDR3 covers 15 residues. The DNA for the CDR3 is TGTGCCAGCAGTGAGGTAGCGGGGGGAGCCTACGAGCAGTACTTC. Translated: CASSEVAGGAYEQYF. The whole variable domain, filled in from reference TRBV2 and TRBJ2-7, reads EPEVTQTPSHQVTQMGQEVILRCVPISNHLYFYWYRQILGQKVEFLVSFYNNEISEKSEIFDDQFSVERPDGSNFTLKIRSTKLEDSAMYFCASSEVAGGAYEQYFGPGTRLTVT.